The text below deals with one T cell receptor beta chain. This sample stems from a study of blood T cell repertoires in COVID-19. Study at large: Whether acute or convalescent, the COVID-19 samples came from the United States, Italy and Spain.

Method: immunoSEQ multiplex PCR; TCRdb's copy keeps in-frame clones and lacks some. The repertoire has 100,000 to 120,000 clones, 85% to 90% of them found once; the top ten carry roughly 4.4%. The TCR comes from a woman in her forties or fifties with acute or convalescent COVID-19. The sample was peripheral blood.

The CDR3 protein is CASSYLAHNYEQYF. CDR3 coding DNA: TGTGCCAGCAGTTACCTCGCCCACAACTACGAGCAGTACTTC. V gene TRBV6-2 or TRBV6-3 combines with J gene TRBJ2-7; D is unclear. The germline CDR1 and CDR2 sequences are MNHEY and SVGEGT. The germline V and J ends were trimmed by 2 bases and 3 bases, with 11 bases remaining between them. CDR3 length: 14 residues.